Sequencing of this TCR beta chain was carried out in a study of T cells after yellow fever vaccination. About the research overall: Those fractions that held only low numbers of cells were prepared using the SMART-Seq v4 Ultra Low Input RNA kit. Study conclusions and caveats: Bulk-population clonotypes that are abundant could appear as contaminants in FACS-sorted repertoires. A large majority of primary-vaccination clones showed up again after the booster (96% CD4, around 85% CD8).

Trimming removed 3 bases at V and 6 bases at J, with 24 bases between. There are 18 residues in the CDR3. Looked up from germline, CDR1 is MNHNS and CDR2 is SASEGT. TCRdb fed the 5' RACE reads into MiXCR, producing one record per CDR3 protein. This sample has 350,000 to 550,000 distinct CDR3 sequences, with approximately 19% found just once. In its sample, this clonotype was seen many times. Antigen unknown. The source of this sequence is a man between 18 and 35 years old who received the YFV17D yellow fever vaccine. This chain joins TRBV6-1 and TRBJ1-5; D gene ambiguous. Sequenced here: PBMCs, sampled before the yellow fever booster vaccination. DNA for the CDR3: TGTGCCAGCAGTGATGCAACCATTCGGTCGACCCAGGCTCAGCCCCAGCATTTT. Residues: CASSDATIRSTQAQPQHF.